The 24 T cell receptor beta chains in this list originate from one sample, sequenced in a study of blood T cell repertoires in COVID-19 (TCRdb year 2020). Receptor amplification or capture employed the immunoSEQ multiplex PCR assay. TCRdb re-hosts the immuneACCESS table, in-frame sequences only. Its copies lack some clones; in the studies checked, an unresolved V gene accounts for under half of them, and the cause for the rest is not known. In all, the sample holds approximately 250,000 clones, and over 80% of those were seen once. The ten most abundant clones make up around 6.5% of the sample. The specimen sequenced was peripheral blood. The receptors were gathered from a woman in her sixties or seventies with active or convalescent COVID-19.

V usage is TRBV3-1 (or the pseudogene TRBV3-2) and J usage is TRBJ2-5; TRBD2 aligns across 7 bases. V dropped 2 bases and J dropped 0; count of bases not matched to a gene: 9. CDR3 length equals 17 residues. Germline V gene data show CDR1 as LGHDT and CDR2 as YNNKEL (reference sequence). DNA of the CDR3: TGTGCCAGCAGCCAAATGGCCGGGCTAGCGGACCAAGAGACCCAGTACTTC. It encodes CASSQMAGLADQETQYF.

The genes are TRBV3-1 (or the pseudogene TRBV3-2) and TRBJ2-5; 13 bases fit TRBD2. The ends lost 4 bases at V and 4 bases at J; junction bases unmatched: 3. The CDR3 consists of 15 residues. CDR1 is LGHDT, CDR2 YNNKEL, per germline (reference sequence). The CDR3 coding sequence is TGTGCCAGCAGCCCTCGGACTAGCGGGGGAGAGACCCAGTACTTC. It is translated as CASSPRTSGGETQYF.

The table lists this clone with a few counts. The chain has TRBV18 and TRBJ2-7, with 7 bases that match TRBD1. Germline CDR1 reads KGHSH; CDR2 reads LQKENI. The J segment lost 2 bases and the V segment lost 3 bases, leaving 4 bases of the junction unmatched. CDR3 size: 14 residues. CDR3 in DNA: TGTGCCAGCTCACCCGGGACAGTACCCTACGAGCAGTACTTC. This encodes CASSPGTVPYEQYF.

This clone occurred once. V and J are TRBV6-5 and TRBJ2-3, with TRBD1 matching over 9 bases. The trim removed 7 bases at V and 4 bases at J, leaving 3 bases unmatched. The CDR3 runs 13 residues. CDR1 MNHEY and CDR2 SVGAGI come from the germline V gene. The CDR3 nucleotides read TGTGCCAGCACTAGACAGGGGGCAGATACGCAGTATTTT. This codes for CASTRQGADTQYF.

The chain has TRBV11-2 and TRBJ2-3; tentative D call: TRBD2 (6 bases). Germline lookup yields CDR1 SGHAT and CDR2 FQNNGV. Deletions cut 3 bases from V and 2 bases from J, with 12 bases between. The CDR3 has 15 residues. The CDR3 loop reads CASSFSSGLTDTQYF. CDR3 DNA: TGTGCCAGCAGCTTCTCCAGCGGGCTCACAGATACGCAGTATTTT.

This rearrangement joins TRBV27 to TRBJ2-1, with 12 bases identical to TRBD2. This CDR3 is built from 19 residues. Trimming at V came to 5 bases and at J to 0 bases, leaving 11 bases not matched to a gene. CDR1 is MNHEY, CDR2 SMNVEV, per germline (reference sequence). CDR3 sequence: CASSPQLAGGLNSYNEQFF. In DNA form, the CDR3 reads TGTGCCAGCAGTCCCCAACTAGCGGGAGGCCTAAACTCCTACAATGAGCAGTTCTTC.

The V gene is TRBV6-5, the J gene TRBJ1-3, with D possibly being TRBD1 (5 bases). Per the germline V gene, CDR1 is MNHEY and CDR2 is SVGAGI. V lost 4 bases and J lost 11, with 15 bases in between. This CDR3 has 13 residues. CDR3 protein: CASSSPGGVAIYF. CDR3 nucleotide sequence: TGTGCCAGCAGTTCCCCGGGGGGAGTAGCCATATATTTT.

The rearrangement links TRBV3-1 (or the pseudogene TRBV3-2) to TRBJ2-1, with a tentative D call TRBD1 (5 bases). Germline V gene lookup returns CDR1 LGHDT and CDR2 YNNKEL (reference sequence). This CDR3 is built from 15 residues. V lost 1 base and J 4 bases, leaving 11 bases between the germline ends. The CDR3 loop is CASSQAGAAYNEQFF. CDR3 nucleotides: TGTGCCAGCAGCCAAGCTGGGGCGGCGTACAATGAGCAGTTCTTC.

About this clone: Different DNA sequences within this sample yield the same CDR3. This chain's CDR3 is CASSFSRDTEAFF. For the CDR3, the DNA is TGTGCCAGCAGTTTCTCCAGGGATACTGAAGCTTTCTTT. The J gene is TRBJ1-1, the V gene TRBV12-3 or TRBV12-4; D might be TRBD1 (5 bases). Trimming took 3 bases from V and 5 from J, leaving 10 bases between them. This CDR3 comprises 13 residues.

This chain connects TRBV7-3 to TRBJ2-3, with 9 nucleotides matching TRBD1. V lost 5 bases and J lost 2; bases outside the gene matches: 8. The CDR3 extends over 16 amino acids. Germline V gene data show CDR1 as SGHTA and CDR2 as FQGTGA. CDR3: CASSPLGTGITDTQYF. The CDR3 coding sequence is TGTGCCAGCAGCCCCCTCGGGACAGGGATCACAGATACGCAGTATTTT.

The V call is TRBV10-2, the J call TRBJ2-1, with D possibly being TRBD1 (6 bases). Germline values: CDR1 WSHSY, CDR2 SAAADI. The V end lost 6 bases, the J end lost 15 bases, and 15 bases lay between the germline ends. The CDR3 is made up of 11 amino acids. CDR3 coding DNA: TGCGCCAGCAGCGGTGGGACACAAGCGTTCTTC. Protein: CASSGGTQAFF.

The chain has TRBV5-4 and TRBJ2-2, with D possibly TRBD1 on 6 matching bases. The CDR3 sequence is 16 residues long. Trimming shortened V by 4 bases and J by 1 base, and 14 bases separated the two germline ends. The V gene's germline CDR1 is SGHNT and CDR2 YYREEE (reference sequence). CDR3 loop: CASSPQGLMNTGELFF. Written as DNA, the CDR3 is TGTGCCAGCAGCCCTCAGGGGTTAATGAACACCGGGGAGCTGTTTTTT.

V usage is TRBV6-5 and J usage is TRBJ2-1, with TRBD2 identical over 9 bases. J lost 1 base, V lost 11 bases, and 9 bases had no gene match. This CDR3 contains 15 residues. Germline assignment: CDR1 MNHEY and CDR2 SVGAGI. The CDR3 here is CAWRGGRASYNEQFF. CDR3 in DNA: TGTGCCTGGCGGGGGGGGAGGGCTTCCTACAATGAGCAGTTCTTC.

Here the CDR3 reads CASKRQGLTKNIQYF. DNA of the CDR3: TGTGCCAGCAAAAGACAGGGTCTTACCAAAAACATTCAGTACTTC. The genes are TRBV6-4 and TRBJ2-4, with 7 bases fitting TRBD1. Germline V gene lookup returns CDR1 MRHNA and CDR2 SNTAGT. Germline trimming cut 7 bases from V and 2 bases from J; bases unmatched to any gene: 8. The CDR3 has 15 residues.

The CDR3 sequence: CASSRGTESSYEQYF. CDR3 in DNA: TGTGCCAGCAGTAGGGGGACAGAAAGCTCCTACGAGCAGTACTTC. This chain connects TRBV6-5 to TRBJ2-7; TRBD1 aligns across 7 bases. Germline CDR1 and CDR2: MNHEY and SVGAGI. The CDR3 runs 15 residues. With 5 bases clipped from V and 0 bases from J, the junction kept 7 bases outside the gene matches.

Notes on this clone: Given a much more abundant clone one base away, this may be a read error. J is TRBJ1-2 and V is TRBV28; perhaps TRBD1 as D (6 bases). Germline CDR1 MDHEN, CDR2 SYDVKM. The V end was cut by 6 bases, the J end by 4 bases, with 12 bases between. CDR3 length equals 13 residues. The CDR3 here is CASSQGQPYGYTF. For the CDR3, the DNA is TGTGCCAGCAGCCAAGGACAGCCCTATGGCTACACCTTC.

This chain joins TRBV15 and TRBJ1-5; tentative D call: TRBD1 (6 bases). With 0 bases removed from V and 4 bases from J, the gap between germline ends came to 13 bases. The CDR3 sequence is 16 residues long. Germline V gene sequence: CDR1 LNHNV, CDR2 YYDKDF (reference sequence). The CDR3 loop reads CATSRDRTVRNQPQHF. The CDR3 nucleotides read TGTGCCACCAGCAGAGACCGGACAGTCCGAAATCAGCCCCAGCATTTT.

The V and J genes are TRBV24-1 and TRBJ1-2; D not resolved. CDR1 and CDR2 from the germline V gene are KGHDR and SFDVKD. CDR3 length: 17 residues. Trimming removed 4 bases from V and 0 bases from J, with 17 bases in between. CDR3 sequence (DNA): TGTGCCACCAGTGACTCCGGGAGCAATCGTCCTAACTATGGCTACACCTTC. Translating it yields CATSDSGSNRPNYGYTF.

The chain carries TRBV28 and TRBJ2-5; 8 bases line up with TRBD2. Germline CDR1 is MDHEN and CDR2 is SYDVKM. Germline trimming cut 5 bases from V and 5 bases from J; bases unmatched to any gene: 7. This CDR3 contains 14 residues. CDR3 loop: CASSRWPGGETQYF. The DNA for the CDR3 is TGTGCCAGCAGTCGGTGGCCGGGGGGGGAGACCCAGTACTTC.

This clone was recorded a few times. V gene TRBV6-5 combines with J gene TRBJ1-3, with D possibly being TRBD1 (5 bases). The CDR3 sequence is 15 residues long. The V end was cut by 6 bases, the J end by 0 bases, with 12 bases between. Germline CDR1 is MNHEY and CDR2 is SVGAGI. The CDR3 reads CASSKDRNSGNTIYF. CDR3 nucleotides: TGTGCCAGCAGCAAAGACAGAAACTCTGGAAACACCATATATTTT.

In its sample, this clone was seen once. The chain carries TRBV15 and TRBJ2-3, with TRBD2 matching over 8 bases. With V trimmed by 1 base and J by 1 base, 4 bases remained unmatched. Germline V gives CDR1 LNHNV, CDR2 YYDKDF (reference sequence). The CDR3 is 16 residues long. DNA of the CDR3: TGTGCCACCAGCAGAGTGGCGGGGGGTGGCACAGATACGCAGTATTTT. Translating it yields CATSRVAGGGTDTQYF.

As concerns this clone: Other DNA sequences from this sample encode an identical CDR3 as well. The chain couples TRBV5-1 to TRBJ2-3, with TRBD2 as a possible D gene (5 bases). The CDR3 is made up of 14 amino acids. The V end lost 0 bases, the J end lost 1 base, and 6 bases lay between the germline ends. Germline-derived CDR1 and CDR2 are SGHRS and YFSETQ. This CDR3 reads CASSLEGGTDTQYF. CDR3 nucleotides: TGCGCCAGCAGCTTGGAGGGAGGCACAGATACGCAGTATTTT.

The rearrangement uses TRBV19 and TRBJ2-1; a possible D gene is TRBD1 (5 bases). This CDR3 contains 13 residues. V lost 4 bases and J 4 bases, leaving 8 bases between the germline ends. The germline gives CDR1 LNHDA, CDR2 SQIVND (reference sequence). The CDR3 region has the DNA TGTGCCAGTAGTAGGGCAGGGTACAATGAGCAGTTCTTC. This encodes CASSRAGYNEQFF.

This clone has ten or more counts. The chain links TRBV18 to TRBJ1-3, with D tentatively TRBD1 (6 bases). The CDR3 has 17 residues. Germline assignment: CDR1 KGHSH and CDR2 LQKENI. Trimming stripped 2 bases from V and 2 bases from J, with 16 bases between. In DNA form, the CDR3 reads TGTGCCAGCTCACCAATATTGGGGGCTCAACCTGGAAACACCATATATTTT. Translating it yields CASSPILGAQPGNTIYF.